These 27 T cell receptor beta chains were all obtained from the same sample, sequenced in a study of shared clonotypes between healthy human individuals (dated by TCRdb to about 2020). CD8 naive samples were obtained by positive selection for CCR7 among CD45RO-negative cells, yielding a CD45RA+CCR7+ population from which TemRA cells were excluded. Preparation of the library involved the immunoSEQ multiplex PCR assay. In its TCRdb copy, this immuneACCESS table keeps in-frame sequences only and misses some clones. Where compared with another copy, unresolved V genes explain less than half of these, and the others have no known cause. This sample has about 650,000 clones in its table, and just under 97% of those were observed once. Around 0.097% of the sample lies in the top ten. The sample consisted of naive CD8+ T cells sorted from blood. The cell subset or site label of this sample denotes: CD45RA+CCR7+. The receptors shown here come from a woman in her 30s in good health.

V is TRBV6-5 and J is TRBJ2-7; D call uncertain. The CDR3 is made up of 11 amino acids. From germline, CDR1 is MNHEY and CDR2 SVGAGI. V shed 6 bases and J shed 4 bases, with 7 bases lying between them. As DNA, the CDR3 is TGTGCCAGCAGGTATAATTACGAGCAGTACTTC. It codes for CASRYNYEQYF.

The V gene is TRBV5-8, the J gene TRBJ2-7, with 9 nucleotides matching TRBD2. This CDR3 comprises 15 residues. Looked up from germline, CDR1 is SGHTS and CDR2 is YDEGEE. The V gene end was trimmed by 1 base and the J gene end by 3 bases; junction bases not matched to a gene: 5. CDR3 nucleotide sequence: TGTGCCAGCAGCTTGAATAGCGGGAGTGGCTACGAGCAGTACTTC. Translation: CASSLNSGSGYEQYF.

This clone was detected only a few times. The chain's CDR3 is CASSPGSLLPYGYTF. DNA for the CDR3: TGTGCCAGCAGTCCGGGGAGCCTCCTCCCCTATGGCTACACCTTC. The rearrangement uses TRBV7-9 and TRBJ1-2; D unclear. There are 15 residues in the CDR3. CDR1 and CDR2 (germline): SEHNR, FQNEAQ (reference sequence). V was shortened by 6 bases and J by 4 bases, with 18 bases between the two germline ends.

V gene TRBV27 combines with J gene TRBJ2-7, with D uncertain. This CDR3 comprises 13 residues. The germline V gene encodes CDR1 MNHEY and CDR2 SMNVEV (reference sequence). Trimming pared 4 bases from V and 3 bases from J, leaving 10 bases between. CDR3 loop: CASSSPADYEQYF. As DNA, the CDR3 is TGTGCCAGCAGTTCCCCCGCCGACTACGAGCAGTACTTC.

The chain recombines TRBV4-1 with TRBJ2-2; no definite D call. V lost 1 base and J 5 bases, leaving 8 bases between the germline ends. Germline V gene sequence: CDR1 MGHRA, CDR2 YSYEKL. The CDR3 has 14 residues. The CDR3 region has the DNA TGCGCCAGCAGCCAAGTTCTGGAAACCGGGGAGCTGTTTTTT. Translation gives CASSQVLETGELFF.

The CDR3 DNA follows: TGTGCCTGGAGCCCCGGTGGCAGTGAAGCTTTCTTT. Translation gives CAWSPGGSEAFF. The chain combines TRBV30 with TRBJ1-1; D uncertain. CDR3 size: 12 residues. Germline V gives CDR1 GTSNPN, CDR2 SVGIG (reference sequence). V lost 3 bases and J lost 7, with 12 bases in between.

This clone was counted once. The V gene is TRBV27, the J gene TRBJ1-1, with a tentative D call TRBD1 (5 bases). Trimming cost V 3 bases and J 1 base, with 9 bases left between them. The CDR3 is 14 residues long. The germline gives CDR1 MNHEY, CDR2 SMNVEV (reference sequence). CDR3: CASSFGTENTEAFF. CDR3 in DNA: TGTGCCAGCAGTTTCGGGACCGAGAACACTGAAGCTTTCTTT.

This clone was seen only once. This chain joins TRBV13 and TRBJ2-1; 14 bases are shared with TRBD2. V shed 5 bases, J shed 9 bases, and the junction held 12 bases outside the gene matches. Germline-derived CDR1 and CDR2 are PRHDT and FYEKMQ (reference sequence). The CDR3 runs 17 residues. CDR3 nucleotides: TGTGCCAGCAGCATATCTTGGGGACTAGCGGGAGCTGGTGAGCAGTTCTTC. Translating it yields CASSISWGLAGAGEQFF.

The CDR3 DNA is TGTGCCAGCAGGGGGACTAGCGGGAGGGCCTTATACAATGAGCAGTTCTTC. It translates to CASRGTSGRALYNEQFF. J is TRBJ2-1 and V is TRBV28, with 16 bases lining up with TRBD2. The V gene's germline CDR1 is MDHEN and CDR2 SYDVKM. The CDR3 runs 17 residues. J was trimmed by 4 bases and V by 6 bases; bases with no gene match: 6.

J is TRBJ1-1 and V is TRBV25-1, with D hard to call. Germline V lookup: CDR1 MGHDK, CDR2 SYGVNS. This CDR3 region has 12 residues. Trimming removed 8 bases at V and 7 bases at J, with 14 bases between. The CDR3 spells CASAVGSGEAFF. For the CDR3, the DNA is TGTGCCAGCGCAGTGGGGAGTGGTGAAGCTTTCTTT.

The genes are TRBV10-1 and TRBJ2-1; 12 bases map to TRBD2. V gave up 2 bases and J gave up 4 bases; unmatched junction bases: 0. The CDR3 totals 15 residues. Per the germline V gene, CDR1 is WNHNN and CDR2 is SYGVQD (reference sequence). Here the CDR3 reads CASSEGTSGYNEQFF. As DNA, the CDR3 is TGCGCCAGCAGTGAGGGGACTAGCGGGTACAATGAGCAGTTCTTC.

The rearrangement joins TRBV2 to TRBJ2-1, with 9 nucleotides matching TRBD2. CDR1 is SNHLY, CDR2 FYNNEI, per germline. J was trimmed by 0 bases and V by 4 bases; bases with no gene match: 10. The CDR3 is 18 amino acids. The CDR3 spells CASSVKAGGDLSYNEQFF. In nucleotides, the CDR3 is TGTGCCAGCAGTGTCAAAGCGGGAGGCGACCTCTCCTACAATGAGCAGTTCTTC. Using reference TRBV2 and TRBJ2-1 for the parts outside the CDR3, the full variable domain is EPEVTQTPSHQVTQMGQEVILRCVPISNHLYFYWYRQILGQKVEFLVSFYNNEISEKSEIFDDQFSVERPDGSNFTLKIRSTKLEDSAMYFCASSVKAGGDLSYNEQFFGPGTRLTVL.

J is TRBJ1-1 and V is TRBV6-5, with D uncertain. The CDR3 spans 13 residues. Trimming took off 6 bases at V and 3 bases at J, with 11 bases between the two ends. CDR1 is MNHEY, CDR2 SVGAGI, per germline. CDR3 loop: CASRVRGYTEAFF. The CDR3 nucleotides are TGTGCCAGCAGGGTTAGAGGCTACACTGAAGCTTTCTTT.

The chain has TRBV2 and TRBJ2-5; 10 positions agree with TRBD1. V lost 1 base, J lost 5 bases, and 4 bases stayed unmatched. Germline V CDR1 and CDR2: SNHLY, FYNNEI. This CDR3 has 15 residues. This CDR3 reads CASSEGGTGVETQYF. The CDR3, as DNA: TGTGCCAGCAGTGAAGGGGGGACAGGGGTGGAGACCCAGTACTTC.

This clone was detected only once. The chain carries TRBV28 and TRBJ1-5; D is unresolved. Germline CDR1 MDHEN, CDR2 SYDVKM. The V end was cut by 6 bases, the J end by 11 bases, with 14 bases between. The CDR3 sequence is 12 residues long. The CDR3 DNA is TGTGCCAGCAGGCCGCAGGATCCAGCCCAGCATTTT. This encodes CASRPQDPAQHF.

The sample holds one count of this clone. The V call is TRBV6-5, the J call TRBJ2-5, with D hard to call. The DNA end favors TRBJ2-7, so the J call may be wrong. The length of the CDR3 is 12 residues. Germline V gives CDR1 MNHEY, CDR2 SVGAGI. The CDR3 loop reads CASSYRESEQYF. The DNA for the CDR3 is TGTGCCAGCAGTTACAGGGAATCCGAGCAGTACTTC.

The chain carries TRBV6-6 and TRBJ2-7; D call uncertain. CDR3 size: 13 residues. The V and J ends lost 2 bases and 3 bases respectively, with 8 bases between them. Germline assignment: CDR1 MNHNY and CDR2 SVGAGI (reference sequence). The CDR3 spells CASSYSSNYEQYF. The CDR3 region has the DNA TGTGCCAGCAGTTACAGCTCGAACTACGAGCAGTACTTC.

V is TRBV7-8 and J is TRBJ2-1; D may match TRBD1 or TRBD2 (5 bases each). The germline V gene encodes CDR1 SGHVS and CDR2 FQNEAQ. The CDR3 sequence is 14 residues long. V lost 6 bases, J lost 3 bases, and 12 bases lay in between. The CDR3 reads CASSYQGVYNEQFF. For the CDR3, the DNA is TGTGCCAGCAGTTATCAGGGAGTCTACAATGAGCAGTTCTTC. Together with reference TRBV7-8 and TRBJ2-1, the CDR3 gives the full variable domain: GAGVSQSPRYKVAKRGQDVALRCDPISGHVSLFWYQQALGQGPEFLTYFQNEAQLDKSGLPSDRFFAERPEGSVSTLKIQRTQQEDSAVYLCASSYQGVYNEQFFGPGTRLTVL.

Worth noting for this clone: The same CDR3 arises from other DNA sequences in this sample as well. The rearrangement joins TRBV27 to TRBJ2-7; the D gene could be TRBD1 or TRBD2 (6 bases each). Germline-derived CDR1 and CDR2 are MNHEY and SMNVEV (reference sequence). The CDR3 spans 14 residues. V lost 5 bases, J lost 3 bases, and 14 bases lay in between. CDR3 in amino acids: CASSLRGVSYEQYF. The CDR3 coding sequence is TGTGCCAGCAGTCTGAGGGGGGTAAGCTACGAGCAGTACTTC.

CDR3 coding DNA: TGTGCCAGCAGCTTAGGGATTAAGGACTGGAGGGACTCGAGCACAGATACGCAGTATTTT. It translates to CASSLGIKDWRDSSTDTQYF. The gene calls are TRBV7-3 and TRBJ2-3; possible D gene TRBD2, 6 bases. The germline V and J ends were trimmed by 2 bases and 0 bases, with 24 bases remaining between them. This CDR3 has 20 amino acids. Germline assignment: CDR1 SGHTA and CDR2 FQGTGA.

The chain has TRBV10-1 and TRBJ2-3; D perhaps matches TRBD2 (6 bases). Germline CDR1 reads WNHNN; CDR2 reads SYGVQD (reference sequence). Trimming stripped 5 bases from V and 2 bases from J, with 17 bases between. The CDR3 extends over 16 amino acids. This chain's CDR3 is CASSTRSRRDTDTQYF. The CDR3 DNA reads as TGCGCCAGCAGTACACGATCAAGGAGGGACACAGATACGCAGTATTTT.

V gene TRBV7-9 combines with J gene TRBJ2-1; D may be TRBD1 (5 bases). This CDR3 has 15 amino acids. In germline, CDR1 is SEHNR, CDR2 FQNEAQ (reference sequence). V was pared by 3 bases and J by 7 bases, with 16 bases between. The CDR3 sequence is CASSFTRTAGNEQFF. CDR3 DNA sequence: TGTGCCAGCAGCTTCACGCGGACGGCAGGGAATGAGCAGTTCTTC.

This clone was found once. The chain joins TRBV20-1 to TRBJ2-2; D unresolved. Trimming cost V 6 bases and J 6 bases, with 5 bases left between them. Germline V lookup: CDR1 DFQATT, CDR2 SNEGSKA (reference sequence). The CDR3 has 10 amino acids. The CDR3: CSARAGELFF. The CDR3 region has the DNA TGCAGTGCCCGCGCCGGGGAGCTGTTTTTT.

The chain uses TRBV7-3 and TRBJ2-1, with no clear D. V was cut by 4 bases and J by 10 bases, with 11 bases left in between. This CDR3 contains 12 residues. The germline gives CDR1 SGHTA, CDR2 FQGTGA. The CDR3 reads CASSSTGSEQFF. DNA of the CDR3: TGTGCCAGCAGCTCCACCGGATCGGAGCAGTTCTTC.

Remarks on this clone: Other DNA sequences in the sample encode the same CDR3. This chain links TRBV5-4 with TRBJ2-3; D is unclear. CDR1 and CDR2 (germline): SGHNT, YYREEE (reference sequence). Trimming took off 0 bases at V and 5 bases at J, with 4 bases between the two ends. This CDR3 is built from 12 residues. The CDR3 sequence is CASSLEGDTQYF. The CDR3 DNA is TGTGCCAGCAGCTTGGAGGGAGATACGCAGTATTTT.

This clone was recorded only once. J is TRBJ1-5 and V is TRBV19, with no clear D. The V end was cut by 7 bases, the J end by 0 bases, with 7 bases between. Germline V gene lookup returns CDR1 LNHDA and CDR2 SQIVND (reference sequence). The CDR3 covers 13 residues. The CDR3 loop is CASMTGSNQPQHF. DNA for the CDR3: TGTGCCAGTATGACCGGTAGCAATCAGCCCCAGCATTTT.

The V and J genes are TRBV5-4 and TRBJ2-7; D call uncertain. Per the germline V gene, CDR1 is SGHNT and CDR2 is YYREEE (reference sequence). V lost 0 bases to trimming and J lost 2 bases, with 9 bases between them. This CDR3 is built from 14 residues. The CDR3 sequence: CASSLDVGPYEQYF. The DNA for the CDR3 is TGTGCCAGCAGCTTGGACGTCGGGCCCTACGAGCAGTACTTC.